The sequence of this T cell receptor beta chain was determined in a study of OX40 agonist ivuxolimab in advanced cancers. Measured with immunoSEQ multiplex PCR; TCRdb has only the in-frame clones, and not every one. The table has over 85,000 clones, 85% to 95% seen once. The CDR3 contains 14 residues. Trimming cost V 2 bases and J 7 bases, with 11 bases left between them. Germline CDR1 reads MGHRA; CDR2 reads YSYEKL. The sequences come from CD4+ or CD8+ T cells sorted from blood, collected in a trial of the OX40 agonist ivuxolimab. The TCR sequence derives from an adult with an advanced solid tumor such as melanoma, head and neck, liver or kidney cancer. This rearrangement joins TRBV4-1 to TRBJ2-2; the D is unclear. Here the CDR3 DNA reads TGCGCCAGCAGCCAATATCTCGGGCACGGGGAGCTGTTTTTT. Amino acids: CASSQYLGHGELFF.